Following are 27 T cell receptor beta chains from one sample sequenced in a study of shared clonotypes between healthy human individuals. Clones were sequenced by immunoSEQ multiplex PCR, and TCRdb holds only the in-frame ones, with some missing. The top ten clones hold more than 1.5% of a sample with about 2.1 million clones, 93% of them seen once. Naive CD8 isolation took CD45RO-negative cells positively selected for CCR7 and excluded terminally differentiated effector memory CD45RA+ cells. Sequences were obtained from naive CD8+ T cells from PBMCs. These receptors were obtained from a man between 18 and 35 years old in good health. Some clones in this sample may be carry-over from other donors' samples.

The V and J genes are TRBV4-3 and TRBJ2-5; the D call may be TRBD1 or TRBD2 (7 bases each). The end of the DNA is better explained by TRBJ2-7, so the J call may be wrong. The CDR3 extends over 14 amino acids. Germline CDR1 reads LGHNA; CDR2 reads YSLEER. DNA for the CDR3: TGCGCCAGCAGCCCAGGGGGGGTTTCCTACGAGCAGTACTTC. This codes for CASSPGGVSYEQYF.

The V gene is TRBV14, the J gene TRBJ2-7, with D possibly being TRBD1 (5 bases). Germline CDR1 SGHDN, CDR2 FVKESK. CDR3 length: 13 residues. V was trimmed by 6 bases and J by 6 bases, leaving 15 bases between them. The CDR3 DNA reads as TGTGCCAGCAGAGACTCAGGTCAGGGCGAGCAGTACTTC. Its protein product is CASRDSGQGEQYF.

The chain links TRBV7-8 to TRBJ1-1; weak D call: TRBD1 (6 bases). The CDR3 is made up of 12 amino acids. Deletions cut 4 bases from V and 6 bases from J, with 9 bases between. Germline CDR1 reads SGHVS; CDR2 reads FQNEAQ. The CDR3 loop reads CASSSDSSEAFF. CDR3 in DNA: TGTGCCAGCAGCTCGGACAGTTCTGAAGCTTTCTTT.

The chain combines TRBV7-6 with TRBJ2-7; D perhaps matches TRBD1 (6 bases). Per germline, CDR1 SGHVS and CDR2 FNYEAQ. V was trimmed by 0 bases and J by 9 bases, leaving 9 bases between them. The CDR3 length is 12 residues. CDR3 amino acids: CASSLATGGQYF. In DNA, the CDR3 is TGTGCCAGCAGCTTAGCGACAGGTGGGCAGTACTTC.

The chain recombines TRBV2 with TRBJ2-3; possible D gene TRBD2, 5 bases. Germline V CDR1 and CDR2: SNHLY, FYNNEI. V was pared by 4 bases and J by 2 bases, with 7 bases between. This CDR3 contains 13 residues. The DNA of the CDR3 is TGTGCCAGCAGTGGCGGGTTCACAGATACGCAGTATTTT. This translates into CASSGGFTDTQYF.

The V and J genes are TRBV27 and TRBJ2-6, with a tentative D call TRBD2 (6 bases). Germline values: CDR1 MNHEY, CDR2 SMNVEV (reference sequence). The CDR3 has 16 amino acids. The ends were cut back, 3 bases at V and 2 bases at J, with 11 bases in the middle. CDR3 sequence reads: CASSFGWGAGANVLTF. The DNA for the CDR3 is TGTGCCAGCAGTTTTGGTTGGGGGGCTGGGGCCAACGTCCTGACTTTC.

This clone was detected only once. The J gene is TRBJ1-2, the V gene TRBV6-5; the match to TRBD1 covers 11 bases. The germline V gene has CDR1 MNHEY and CDR2 SVGAGI. V lost 5 bases, J lost 6 bases, and 8 bases stayed unmatched. There are 15 residues in the CDR3. CDR3: CASSLHRTGGNGYTF. In DNA form, the CDR3 reads TGTGCCAGCAGTCTACATAGGACAGGGGGCAATGGCTACACCTTC.

This clone has more than one count but fewer than ten. The J gene is TRBJ1-1, the V gene TRBV28; TRBD1 agrees at 7 bases. Germline V gene lookup returns CDR1 MDHEN and CDR2 SYDVKM. V shed 6 bases, J shed 0 bases, and the junction held 10 bases outside the gene matches. CDR3 length: 16 amino acids. The CDR3 loop reads CASSNSPTGVNTEAFF. CDR3 in DNA: TGTGCCAGCAGCAATTCCCCCACAGGGGTGAACACTGAAGCTTTCTTT.

This chain links TRBV2 with TRBJ2-1; TRBD2 is a possible D gene (7 bases). CDR1 and CDR2 from the germline V gene are SNHLY and FYNNEI. Trimming shortened V by 7 bases and J by 7 bases, and 20 bases separated the two germline ends. The CDR3 is made up of 15 amino acids. The CDR3 DNA follows: TGTGCCAGCACCCACAAAGGGGGGGCTCGGAATGAGCAGTTCTTC. This encodes CASTHKGGARNEQFF. The whole variable domain, filled in from reference TRBV2 and TRBJ2-1, reads EPEVTQTPSHQVTQMGQEVILRCVPISNHLYFYWYRQILGQKVEFLVSFYNNEISEKSEIFDDQFSVERPDGSNFTLKIRSTKLEDSAMYFCASTHKGGARNEQFFGPGTRLTVL.

V and J are TRBV28 and TRBJ1-5; D might be TRBD1 (6 bases). The length of the CDR3 is 14 residues. Germline lookup yields CDR1 MDHEN and CDR2 SYDVKM. V lost 5 bases and J lost 4, with 12 bases in between. The CDR3 DNA follows: TGTGCCAGCAGTCAGACAGGAGTTAATCAGCCCCAGCATTTT. Residues: CASSQTGVNQPQHF.

The sample holds one count of this clone. The rearrangement joins TRBV28 to TRBJ1-3; D is uncertain. There are 18 residues in the CDR3. Germline V gene data show CDR1 as MDHEN and CDR2 as SYDVKM. Trimming shortened V by 2 bases and J by 0 bases, and 17 bases separated the two germline ends. CDR3 protein: CASSLIMGGGASGNTIYF. As DNA, the CDR3 is TGTGCCAGCAGTTTAATAATGGGAGGTGGAGCCTCTGGAAACACCATATATTTT.

This sequence joins TRBV7-9 and TRBJ1-1, with 7 bases identical to TRBD1. CDR3 size: 19 residues. V lost 2 bases and J lost 1; bases outside the gene matches: 16. CDR1 SEHNR and CDR2 FQNEAQ come from the germline V gene (reference sequence). The CDR3: CASSLSVPRGPEGNTEAFF. CDR3 nucleotide sequence: TGTGCCAGCAGCTTATCGGTTCCTAGGGGGCCAGAAGGGAACACTGAAGCTTTCTTT.

The chain carries TRBV19 and TRBJ1-3; unclear D gene. The germline gives CDR1 LNHDA, CDR2 SQIVND (reference sequence). This CDR3 spans 14 amino acids. V lost 5 bases to trimming and J lost 0 bases, with 8 bases between them. CDR3 loop: CASSLILSGNTIYF. For the CDR3, the DNA is TGTGCCAGTAGTCTTATCCTCTCTGGAAACACCATATATTTT.

This clone appeared a single time. The genes are TRBV6-1 and TRBJ2-1; D unresolved. CDR1 is MNHNS, CDR2 SASEGT, per germline. The V gene lost 7 bases and the J gene lost 2 bases, with 12 bases spanning the gap. The CDR3 is 14 residues long. The CDR3, as DNA: TGTGCCAGCACCCACCCACCACCCTACAATGAGCAGTTCTTC. Protein product: CASTHPPPYNEQFF.

The chain combines TRBV15 with TRBJ1-5, with TRBD1 as a possible D gene (6 bases). Per the germline V gene, CDR1 is LNHNV and CDR2 is YYDKDF (reference sequence). V was cut by 5 bases and J by 0 bases, with 17 bases left in between. The CDR3 has 17 amino acids. The chain's CDR3 is CATSGDADRFSNQPQHF. The CDR3 region has the DNA TGTGCCACCAGCGGGGATGCAGACAGGTTTAGCAATCAGCCCCAGCATTTT.

The V call is TRBV6-5, the J call TRBJ2-7; 9 bases fit TRBD1. The V gene's germline CDR1 is MNHEY and CDR2 SVGAGI. The V and J ends lost 4 bases and 3 bases, in that order; junction bases with no gene match: 10. The CDR3 has 16 residues. The CDR3 loop is CASSLAPDRGIYEQYF. The CDR3 DNA is TGTGCCAGCAGTTTAGCCCCCGACAGGGGGATCTACGAGCAGTACTTC.

This chain uses TRBV14 with TRBJ1-1; TRBD1 might be the D (5 bases). Trimming stripped 6 bases from V and 1 base from J, with 15 bases between. Germline CDR1 SGHDN, CDR2 FVKESK. CDR3 length: 15 residues. The CDR3 DNA is TGTGCCAGCAGTCTACCGGGACCGACGAACACTGAAGCTTTCTTT. As protein: CASSLPGPTNTEAFF.

The chain has TRBV29-1 and TRBJ2-2; tentatively, D is TRBD2 (7 bases). V lost 6 bases and J 1 base, leaving 12 bases between the germline ends. CDR1 and CDR2 (germline): SQVTM, ANQGSEA. This CDR3 is built from 14 residues. The CDR3 region is CSVLADRNTGELFF. The CDR3 nucleotides read TGCAGCGTCCTAGCGGACAGGAACACCGGGGAGCTGTTTTTT.

V usage is TRBV5-1 and J usage is TRBJ2-2; 7 nucleotides match TRBD1. This CDR3 region has 16 residues. Unmatched junction bases numbered 4, after V lost 2 bases and J lost 0 bases. Germline values: CDR1 SGHRS, CDR2 YFSETQ. This chain's CDR3 is CASSLRDRANTGELFF. Written as DNA, the CDR3 is TGCGCCAGCAGCTTAAGGGACAGAGCGAACACCGGGGAGCTGTTTTTT.

This clone was counted a single time. J is TRBJ2-7 and V is TRBV5-4; no definite D call. V was cut by 1 base and J by 3 bases, with 14 bases left in between. The CDR3 length is 15 residues. Germline V CDR1 and CDR2: SGHNT, YYREEE (reference sequence). The CDR3 protein is CASSLLLASDYEQYF. The DNA for the CDR3 is TGTGCCAGCAGCTTGTTGCTGGCTTCAGACTACGAGCAGTACTTC.

V gene TRBV11-2 combines with J gene TRBJ2-7; the D gene is possibly TRBD1 (5 bases). The germline CDR1 and CDR2 sequences are SGHAT and FQNNGV. V gave up 1 base and J gave up 0 bases, with 10 bases separating them. This CDR3 contains 15 residues. Here the CDR3 reads CASSLVWTPSYEQYF. CDR3 DNA: TGTGCCAGCAGCTTAGTGTGGACACCCTCCTACGAGCAGTACTTC. The whole variable domain, remainder taken from reference TRBV11-2 and TRBJ2-7, is EAGVAQSPRYKIIEKRQSVAFWCNPISGHATLYWYQQILGQGPKLLIQFQNNGVVDDSQLPKDRFSAERLKGVDSTLKIQPAKLEDSAVYLCASSLVWTPSYEQYFGPGTRLTVT.

The table lists this clone with a count of one. The chain couples TRBV7-9 to TRBJ2-1; 10 bases are shared with TRBD2. CDR3 length: 15 residues. CDR1 SEHNR and CDR2 FQNEAQ come from the germline V gene (reference sequence). J was trimmed by 7 bases and V by 2 bases; bases with no gene match: 5. The CDR3 nucleotides are TGTGCCAGCAGCTTACTAGCGGGAGTGCCGAATGAGCAGTTCTTC. Its translation is CASSLLAGVPNEQFF.

The rearrangement uses TRBV27 and TRBJ2-1; D unresolved. The CDR3 extends over 12 amino acids. CDR1 MNHEY and CDR2 SMNVEV come from the germline V gene (reference sequence). The CDR3 region has the DNA TGTGCATCACGGAACAGTTACAATGAGCAGTTCTTC. Translating gives CASRNSYNEQFF.

The chain carries TRBV4-2 and TRBJ1-2; no definite D call. V was shortened by 6 bases and J by 2 bases, with 10 bases between the two germline ends. Germline loops: CDR1 LGHNA, CDR2 YNFKEQ. This CDR3 has 13 amino acids. The CDR3 spells CASRGRSNYGYTF. The CDR3 DNA follows: TGTGCCAGCAGGGGCCGGTCGAACTATGGCTACACCTTC.

V and J are TRBV27 and TRBJ2-7; 7 positions match TRBD1. Unmatched junction bases numbered 14, after V lost 2 bases and J lost 7 bases. Per germline, CDR1 MNHEY and CDR2 SMNVEV (reference sequence). This CDR3 contains 16 residues. The CDR3 DNA sequence: TGTGCCAGCAGTTTAAGGGTTTTACAGGGGCCCAGTGAGCAGTACTTC. Translating it yields CASSLRVLQGPSEQYF.

This chain links TRBV4-3 with TRBJ2-1; D remains ambiguous. The CDR3 is 14 amino acids. Germline lookup yields CDR1 LGHNA and CDR2 YSLEER. Trimming took off 0 bases at V and 8 bases at J, with 11 bases between the two ends. CDR3 nucleotides: TGCGCCAGCAGCCAAGATTTCGAGTCTGATGAGCAGTTCTTC. As protein: CASSQDFESDEQFF.

The chain has TRBV4-1 and TRBJ2-7, with 8 positions matching TRBD2. CDR1 and CDR2 from the germline V gene are MGHRA and YSYEKL. This CDR3 comprises 14 residues. V was pared by 3 bases and J by 5 bases, with 6 bases of the junction left unmatched. The CDR3, as DNA: TGCGCCAGCAGCCACCGTCCGCGGGAGGACGAGCAGTACTTC. Translated: CASSHRPREDEQYF.